This T cell receptor (beta chain) stems from a study of T cell repertoires in cytomegalovirus infection. At the level of the study: From public TCR beta signatures came an indication of both CMV infection and matching HLA type. Study conclusions and caveats: People with CMV and the relevant HLA were identified by cumulative public TCR beta family frequency.

This clonotype was found many times. Antigen unknown. TCRdb passed the reads through MiXCR, listing each CDR3 protein once. This table holds around 70,000 distinct CDR3 sequences, 4% found once. The sequence was collected from a human donor in good health (CMV status not recorded). Some clones in this sample may be carry-over from other donors' samples. Sequencing was performed on PBMCs.

This CDR3 reads CASSLTGDFGQPQHF. The CDR3 bases are TGTGCCAGCAGCCTGACAGGGGACTTCGGTCAGCCCCAGCATTTT. J is TRBJ1-5 and V is TRBV7-2, with 8 bases identical to TRBD1. CDR3 length equals 15 residues. CDR1 and CDR2 from the germline V gene are SGHTA and FQGNSA. The trim removed 5 bases at V and 6 bases at J, leaving 9 bases unmatched.